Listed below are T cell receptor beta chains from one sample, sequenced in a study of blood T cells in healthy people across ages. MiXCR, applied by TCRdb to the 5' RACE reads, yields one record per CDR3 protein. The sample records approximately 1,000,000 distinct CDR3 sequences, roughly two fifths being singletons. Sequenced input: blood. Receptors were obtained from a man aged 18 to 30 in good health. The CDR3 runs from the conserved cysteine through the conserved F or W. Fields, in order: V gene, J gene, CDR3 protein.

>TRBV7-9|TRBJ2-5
CASSLSDRVEETQYF
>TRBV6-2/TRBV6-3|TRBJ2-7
CASSYSLTGYEQYF
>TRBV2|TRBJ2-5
CASSETAETQYF
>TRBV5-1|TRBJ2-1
CASSLESGARSYNEQFF
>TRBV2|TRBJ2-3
CASGIAGGSTDTQYF
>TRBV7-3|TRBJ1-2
CASSLLGPGYGYTF
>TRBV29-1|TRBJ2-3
CSVVPNRDSVTDTQYF
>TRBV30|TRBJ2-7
CAWGTGAREQYF
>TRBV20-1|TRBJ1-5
CSASGGRAGNQPQHF
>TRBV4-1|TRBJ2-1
CASSQGTSDYNEQFF
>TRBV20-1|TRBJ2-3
CSAPSGTGSRGTDTQYF
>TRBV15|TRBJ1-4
CATSRRARGDHEKLFF
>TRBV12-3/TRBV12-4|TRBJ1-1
CASKQNVLTFF
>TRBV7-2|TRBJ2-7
CASSLAGGQAYEQYF
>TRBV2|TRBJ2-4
CASSELRGSGIQYF
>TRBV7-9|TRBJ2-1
CASSLYGRANEQFF
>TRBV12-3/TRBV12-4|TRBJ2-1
CASSFGWGIPNNEQFF
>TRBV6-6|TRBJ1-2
CASSYERGLTNGYTF
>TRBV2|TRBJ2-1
CASSPRGSDGDEQFF
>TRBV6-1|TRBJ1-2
CASSLGTGVANYGYTF
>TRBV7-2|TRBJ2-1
CASSLNGGADNEQFF
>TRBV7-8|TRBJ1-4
CASSTRTGHGDPNEKLFF
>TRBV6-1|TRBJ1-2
CASGEGRDNYGYTF
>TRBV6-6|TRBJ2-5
CASSSDTVIWWYF
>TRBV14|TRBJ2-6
CASSPWFSGANVLTF
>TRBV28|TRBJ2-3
CASTGDTQYF
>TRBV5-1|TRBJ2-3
CASSLDTGTDTQYF
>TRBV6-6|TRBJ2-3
CASQGGDRGADTQYF
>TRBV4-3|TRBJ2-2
CASSQDAGFAGELFF
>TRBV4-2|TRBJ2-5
CASSQESADQETQYF
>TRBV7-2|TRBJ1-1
CASSSNRETEAFF
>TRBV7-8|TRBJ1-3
CASSLRRVFSGNTIYF
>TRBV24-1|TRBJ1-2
CATSDSELYGYTF
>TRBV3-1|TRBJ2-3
CASSPSYGTDTQYF
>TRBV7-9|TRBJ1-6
CALDPSYNSPLHF
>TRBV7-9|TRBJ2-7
CASSSQGDSYEQYF
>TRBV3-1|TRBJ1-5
CASSQDHGNQPQHF
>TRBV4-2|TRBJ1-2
CASSQDDRLGYTF
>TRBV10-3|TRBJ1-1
CAIRGQETSNTEAFF
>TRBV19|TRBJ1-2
CASSIGSAGYTF
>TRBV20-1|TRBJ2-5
CSARTTYQETQYF
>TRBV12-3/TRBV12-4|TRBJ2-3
CASSFPMSTDTQYF
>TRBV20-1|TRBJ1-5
CSARGFGNQPQHF
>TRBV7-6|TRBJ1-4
CASSHVGQGRKANEKLFF
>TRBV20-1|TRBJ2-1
CSAEGDNEQFF